These 17 T cell receptor beta chains share one sample of origin, sequenced in a study of blood T cell repertoires in COVID-19. TCRdb's copy holds only in-frame clones and misses some; the assay was immunoSEQ multiplex PCR. The sample consists of more than 150,000 clones, approximately 91% of them appearing once. Sequencing was done on a sample of peripheral blood. The receptors were sampled from a man aged 65-85 years with active or convalescent COVID-19.

This clone came up once. V gene TRBV28 combines with J gene TRBJ1-2; 9 positions agree with TRBD1. The CDR3 extends over 12 amino acids. Trimming removed 5 bases from V and 5 bases from J; junction bases left unmatched: 0. Germline CDR1 and CDR2: MDHEN and SYDVKM. The CDR3: CASSDRGYGYTF. CDR3 DNA sequence: TGTGCCAGCAGTGACAGGGGGTATGGCTACACCTTC.

This clone showed up just once. The V call is TRBV6-2 or TRBV6-3, the J call TRBJ1-5; tentative D call: TRBD1 (5 bases). This CDR3 comprises 15 residues. V lost 0 bases, J lost 2 bases, and 8 bases lay in between. CDR1 and CDR2 (germline): MNHEY, SVGEGT. CDR3 amino acids: CASSYSGGGNQPQHF. For the CDR3, the DNA is TGTGCCAGCAGTTACTCGGGGGGGGGCAATCAGCCCCAGCATTTT.

This sequence joins TRBV6-1 and TRBJ2-3, with TRBD1 as a possible D gene (5 bases). Trimming took off 8 bases at V and 3 bases at J, with 12 bases between the two ends. The CDR3 contains 13 residues. Germline values: CDR1 MNHNS, CDR2 SASEGT. CDR3 bases: TGTGCCAGCGGAAAGAGACAGACAGATACGCAGTATTTT. Encoded protein: CASGKRQTDTQYF.

This chain links TRBV5-1 with TRBJ2-5; D is perhaps TRBD2 (5 bases). V lost 0 bases and J lost 5, with 11 bases in between. Germline-derived CDR1 and CDR2 are SGHRS and YFSETQ. The CDR3 is 14 amino acids. CDR3 region: CASSLVGAWETQYF. The CDR3 DNA is TGCGCCAGCAGCTTGGTGGGAGCTTGGGAGACCCAGTACTTC.

The chain uses TRBV7-9 and TRBJ2-3; D may be TRBD2 (6 bases). V was shortened by 2 bases and J by 4 bases, with 16 bases between the two germline ends. The CDR3 sequence is 16 residues long. CDR1 is SEHNR, CDR2 FQNEAQ, per germline (reference sequence). CDR3 in DNA: TGTGCCAGCAGCTTATTCGGGGGTTCCCCCCCAGATACGCAGTATTTT. This codes for CASSLFGGSPPDTQYF.

V usage is TRBV5-3 and J usage is TRBJ1-5; the D gene is possibly TRBD1 (5 bases). TRBV5-3 counts as an open reading frame of uncertain function. V lost 4 bases and J lost 0, with 29 bases in between. There are 21 residues in the CDR3. CDR3 nucleotides: TGTGCCAGAAGCCCGCCAAGACTGCGAGGGCCGGGGGTGGTTAGCAATCAGCCCCAGCATTTT. As protein: CARSPPRLRGPGVVSNQPQHF.

V and J are TRBV2 and TRBJ1-2, with TRBD1 as a possible D gene (6 bases). There are 13 residues in the CDR3. V gave up 7 bases and J gave up 3 bases, with 12 bases separating them. Germline assignment: CDR1 SNHLY and CDR2 FYNNEI. The CDR3 here is CASTEDSYYGYTF. CDR3 DNA: TGTGCCAGCACAGAGGACAGCTACTATGGCTACACCTTC.

The rearrangement joins TRBV11-2 to TRBJ2-7; 7 nucleotides match TRBD2. Losses at the gene ends were 0 bases for V and 2 bases for J; bases not matched to a gene: 4. Germline V CDR1 and CDR2: SGHAT, FQNNGV. CDR3 length equals 15 residues. The CDR3 spells CASSLEGGAPYEQYF. The CDR3 nucleotides read TGTGCCAGCAGCTTAGAGGGAGGGGCCCCCTACGAGCAGTACTTC.

The V and J genes are TRBV28 and TRBJ2-4; TRBD2 might be the D (5 bases). V lost 5 bases and J lost 0, with 11 bases in between. Germline CDR1 MDHEN, CDR2 SYDVKM. The CDR3 spans 15 residues. The CDR3 bases are TGTGCCAGCAGTAATCGGGGTCTAGCCAAAAACATTCAGTACTTC. This encodes CASSNRGLAKNIQYF.

V usage is TRBV28 and J usage is TRBJ1-6; weak D call: TRBD1 (5 bases). V was cut by 8 bases and J by 7 bases, with 9 bases left in between. There are 12 residues in the CDR3. Germline loops: CDR1 MDHEN, CDR2 SYDVKM. The DNA of the CDR3 is TGTGCCAGCTTCCGGGGGAATTCACCCCTCCACTTT. The encoded protein is CASFRGNSPLHF.

This chain joins TRBV19 and TRBJ2-1; D perhaps matches TRBD1 (6 bases). From germline, CDR1 is LNHDA and CDR2 SQIVND (reference sequence). The CDR3 is 15 amino acids. With 3 bases removed from V and 0 bases from J, the gap between germline ends came to 9 bases. As DNA, the CDR3 is TGTGCCAGTAGTATTGGACAGAACTCCTACAATGAGCAGTTCTTC. Translated: CASSIGQNSYNEQFF.

J is TRBJ2-7 and V is TRBV27, with 10 positions matching TRBD2. Per germline, CDR1 MNHEY and CDR2 SMNVEV (reference sequence). Germline trimming cut 4 bases from V and 4 bases from J; bases unmatched to any gene: 22. This CDR3 contains 20 residues. In nucleotides, the CDR3 is TGTGCCAGCAGTTCCCGATTGACAGGCCTGACTAGCGGGCGAACTTACGAGCAGTACTTC. Translated: CASSSRLTGLTSGRTYEQYF.

This sequence joins TRBV29-1 and TRBJ2-3, with 8 bases aligning to TRBD1. There are 14 residues in the CDR3. Looked up from germline, CDR1 is SQVTM and CDR2 is ANQGSEA. Trimming at V came to 5 bases and at J to 5 bases, leaving 9 bases not matched to a gene. The CDR3 is CSVFGQGGIDTQYF. CDR3 nucleotides: TGCAGCGTTTTCGGACAGGGAGGAATAGATACGCAGTATTTT.

This chain joins TRBV28 and TRBJ1-2, with 8 bases aligning to TRBD1. In germline, CDR1 is MDHEN, CDR2 SYDVKM. The CDR3 sequence is 12 residues long. With 4 bases clipped from V and 8 bases from J, the junction kept 3 bases outside the gene matches. The CDR3: CASSSRTGGYTF. The CDR3, as DNA: TGTGCCAGCAGTTCGCGGACAGGGGGCTACACCTTC.

This sequence joins TRBV11-2 and TRBJ2-7; 8 bases are a match to TRBD1. Trimming cost V 4 bases and J 6 bases; bases outside gene matches: 5. Looked up from germline, CDR1 is SGHAT and CDR2 is FQNNGV. The CDR3 sequence is 13 residues long. CDR3 sequence: CASSSDRAGEQYF. The CDR3 region has the DNA TGTGCCAGCAGCTCGGACAGGGCGGGCGAGCAGTACTTC.

This clone was observed a handful of times. This chain links TRBV7-9 with TRBJ2-1; TRBD2 might be the D (5 bases). Germline-derived CDR1 and CDR2 are SEHNR and FQNEAQ (reference sequence). The V end was cut by 5 bases, the J end by 5 bases, with 16 bases between. The CDR3 totals 15 residues. In DNA, the CDR3 is TGTGCCAGCAGCCCAGTTACGTCCGGGGACAATGAGCAGTTCTTC. Translated, it gives CASSPVTSGDNEQFF.

The chain combines TRBV7-2 with TRBJ2-3; 8 bases are a match to TRBD2. The CDR3 has 17 amino acids. Germline V gene lookup returns CDR1 SGHTA and CDR2 FQGNSA. With V trimmed by 5 bases and J by 10 bases, 20 bases remained unmatched. The DNA of the CDR3 is TGTGCCAGCAGCCCGAGAGCGGGGGCCCGGGCCATGGGAGCGCAGTATTTT. It yields the protein CASSPRAGARAMGAQYF.